This TCR beta chain was sequenced in a study of early T cells in non-severe SARS-CoV-2 infection. Looking at the study overall: Investigators sequenced bulk RNA drawn from unsorted whole blood, and chains remained unpaired.

This clonotype was seen repeatedly, ten times or more. CDR3 length equals 15 residues. V shed 6 bases and J 11 bases; nucleotides not matched to a gene: 16. Germline V CDR1 and CDR2: SNHLY, FYNNEI. Unique molecular identifiers were affixed to single, distinct cDNA molecules. TCRdb passed the 5' RACE reads through MiXCR, listing each CDR3 protein once. Here the sample spans some 70,000 distinct CDR3 sequences, approximately 9.2% being singletons. The sequencing sample was made of whole blood. This TCR was recovered from an adult who was a healthcare worker with PCR-confirmed SARS-CoV-2 infection or an uninfected control (not recorded which). This chain uses TRBV2 with TRBJ1-5; 7 bases are shared with TRBD1. DNA of the CDR3: TGTGCCAGCAGGGCTTACAGGGGCGCGAATACAGCCCAGCATTTT. It codes for CASRAYRGANTAQHF.